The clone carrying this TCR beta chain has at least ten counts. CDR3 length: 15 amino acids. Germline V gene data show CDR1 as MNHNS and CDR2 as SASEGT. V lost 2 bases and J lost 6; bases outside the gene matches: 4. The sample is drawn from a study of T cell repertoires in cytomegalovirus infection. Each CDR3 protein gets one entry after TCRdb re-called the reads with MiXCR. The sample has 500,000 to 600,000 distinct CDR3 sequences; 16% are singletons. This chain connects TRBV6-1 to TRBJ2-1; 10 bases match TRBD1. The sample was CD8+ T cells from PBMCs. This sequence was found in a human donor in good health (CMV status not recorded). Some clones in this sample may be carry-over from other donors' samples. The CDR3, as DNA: TGTGCCAGCAGTGAATTAGGGACAGGGGCCAATGAGCAGTTCTTC. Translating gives CASSELGTGANEQFF.